This passage covers 24 T cell receptor beta chains from one sample sequenced in a study of shared clonotypes between healthy human individuals. Clones were read by immunoSEQ multiplex PCR, and TCRdb kept only the in-frame ones, dropping some. The profile shows some 1,100,000 clones, 75% to 85% of them singletons. The sequenced sample consisted of memory CD4+ T cells from PBMCs. Subset specified: CD45RA-negative fraction. These receptors were obtained from a man younger than 35 in good health. Some clones in this sample may be carry-over from other donors' samples.

The chain recombines TRBV28 with TRBJ2-7; 7 bases map to TRBD2. The CDR3 totals 16 residues. The ends lost 5 bases at V and 2 bases at J; junction bases unmatched: 12. CDR1 and CDR2 from the germline V gene are MDHEN and SYDVKM. The CDR3 bases are TGTGCCAGCAGTCCAACCTCGGGAGGTCCACCCTACGAGCAGTACTTC. It encodes CASSPTSGGPPYEQYF.

The J gene is TRBJ1-4, the V gene TRBV6-1; D is unresolved. Looked up from germline, CDR1 is MNHNS and CDR2 is SASEGT. Trimming left V 3 bases short and J 2 bases short, with 13 bases between. The CDR3 is 16 amino acids. CDR3 amino acids: CASSDLGFPTNEKLFF. CDR3 coding DNA: TGTGCCAGCAGTGATCTGGGTTTTCCCACTAATGAAAAACTGTTTTTT.

This clone was seen a few times. V and J are TRBV11-2 and TRBJ1-1, with unresolved D. The germline CDR1 and CDR2 sequences are SGHAT and FQNNGV. The CDR3 totals 12 residues. V was trimmed by 5 bases and J by 4 bases, leaving 8 bases between them. The CDR3 sequence: CASSTLGTEAFF. The CDR3 nucleotides are TGTGCCAGCAGCACTCTAGGCACTGAAGCTTTCTTT.

The chain employs TRBV7-9 and TRBJ2-1; 11 bases fit TRBD2. This CDR3 has 16 residues. The J segment lost 8 bases and the V segment lost 3 bases, leaving 9 bases of the junction unmatched. The germline V gene encodes CDR1 SEHNR and CDR2 FQNEAQ (reference sequence). CDR3 DNA sequence: TGTGCCAGCAGCTTGCAACTAGCGGGAGCTGGCCATGAGCAGTTCTTC. Translated, it gives CASSLQLAGAGHEQFF.

The chain recombines TRBV18 with TRBJ2-5, with D maybe TRBD2 (6 bases). V was cut by 2 bases and J by 1 base, with 8 bases left in between. This CDR3 is 14 amino acids long. Germline loops: CDR1 KGHSH, CDR2 LQKENI. The CDR3 sequence: CASSPRRGQETQYF. The CDR3 DNA sequence: TGTGCCAGCTCACCAAGGCGGGGCCAAGAGACCCAGTACTTC.

This clone has a single count. This rearrangement joins TRBV5-6 to TRBJ2-3, with 7 bases aligning to TRBD1. Germline V gives CDR1 SGHDT, CDR2 YYEEEE. The trim removed 2 bases at V and 6 bases at J, leaving 12 bases unmatched. The CDR3 extends over 16 amino acids. The CDR3 DNA reads TGTGCCAGCAGCTTTGAGGGACAGAGGGTTCTGGATACGCAGTATTTT. Protein sequence: CASSFEGQRVLDTQYF.

In this sample, this clone turned up a few times. The chain couples TRBV5-1 to TRBJ2-5, with 14 bases fitting TRBD2. Per the germline V gene, CDR1 is SGHRS and CDR2 is YFSETQ. Trimming cost V 7 bases and J 4 bases; bases outside gene matches: 9. CDR3 length equals 16 residues. The CDR3 region is CASVPPGLAGAETQYF. The CDR3, as DNA: TGCGCCAGCGTCCCTCCGGGACTAGCGGGAGCAGAGACCCAGTACTTC.

This clone was counted a single time. The J gene is TRBJ1-3, the V gene TRBV5-4; no reliable D call. Germline CDR1 reads SGHNT; CDR2 reads YYREEE (reference sequence). Between the trimmed V and J ends, which lost 0 bases and 0 bases, there was a span of 7 bases. This CDR3 region has 15 residues. The CDR3, as DNA: TGTGCCAGCAGCTTGGATTCAGGCTCTGGAAACACCATATATTTT. Translation: CASSLDSGSGNTIYF.

This clone was seen a single time. The rearrangement joins TRBV28 to TRBJ1-5; 10 bases align to TRBD1. The length of the CDR3 is 16 residues. Germline lookup yields CDR1 MDHEN and CDR2 SYDVKM. The V segment lost 1 base and the J segment 7 bases; nucleotides outside the gene matches: 7. The DNA of the CDR3 is TGTGCCAGCAGTTTATTTCGGACAGGGGGGCACCAGCCCCAGCATTTT. Encoded protein: CASSLFRTGGHQPQHF.

The rearrangement uses TRBV29-1 and TRBJ1-2; D remains ambiguous. The germline V and J ends were trimmed by 5 bases and 4 bases, with 14 bases remaining between them. CDR1 is SQVTM, CDR2 ANQGSEA, per germline. The CDR3 extends over 13 amino acids. The CDR3 DNA reads TGCAGCGTTTCTAAGGGCAGACTCTATGGCTACACCTTC. Translating it yields CSVSKGRLYGYTF.

The CDR3 nucleotides are TGCGCCAGCAGCCAAAAGATCACCGGGACTAGCGGGAGGGACACAGATACGCAGTATTTT. Amino acid sequence: CASSQKITGTSGRDTDTQYF. The V gene is TRBV5-1, the J gene TRBJ2-3; 16 positions match TRBD2. The CDR3 contains 20 residues. V lost 4 bases to trimming and J lost 2 bases; unmatched junction nucleotides: 13. Germline values: CDR1 SGHRS, CDR2 YFSETQ.

The table lists this clone with a count of one. This chain joins TRBV6-1 and TRBJ2-3; TRBD1 might be the D (5 bases). V shed 5 bases and J shed 5 bases, with 14 bases lying between them. Germline CDR1 and CDR2: MNHNS and SASEGT. This CDR3 contains 14 residues. In nucleotides, the CDR3 is TGTGCCAGCAGTAACAGGTGGTCGGAAGATACGCAGTATTTT. Protein product: CASSNRWSEDTQYF.

This chain connects TRBV5-8 to TRBJ2-1; the D is unclear. The CDR3 totals 15 residues. Germline assignment: CDR1 SGHTS and CDR2 YDEGEE. V was pared by 1 base and J by 2 bases, with 10 bases between. The CDR3 spells CASSLSPNPYNEQFF. Written as DNA, the CDR3 is TGTGCCAGCAGCTTGTCTCCGAATCCCTACAATGAGCAGTTCTTC.

The chain combines TRBV28 with TRBJ2-7; 10 bases map to TRBD1. V trimming: 5 bases; J trimming: 7 bases; junction bases outside the gene matches: 11. The length of the CDR3 is 15 residues. CDR1 is MDHEN and CDR2 is SYDVKM in the germline V gene. CDR3: CASSTTGQGLGEQYF. CDR3 in DNA: TGTGCCAGCAGTACGACGGGACAGGGGCTAGGGGAGCAGTACTTC.

Only a few counts were recorded for this clone. The J gene is TRBJ1-1, the V gene TRBV7-9; D is uncertain. CDR1 is SEHNR and CDR2 is FQNEAQ in the germline V gene (reference sequence). The CDR3 has 14 residues. V was clipped by 2 bases and J by 0 bases, with 7 bases between them. CDR3 residues: CASSLNALNTEAFF. CDR3 sequence (DNA): TGTGCCAGCAGCTTAAATGCTTTGAACACTGAAGCTTTCTTT.

J is TRBJ2-3 and V is TRBV4-1, with a weak D call TRBD1 (6 bases). The germline gives CDR1 MGHRA, CDR2 YSYEKL. V lost 2 bases to trimming and J lost 4 bases, with 10 bases between them. The length of the CDR3 is 14 residues. CDR3 in amino acids: CASSQSGGADTQYF. CDR3 in DNA: TGCGCCAGCAGCCAATCTGGGGGCGCAGATACGCAGTATTTT.

The chain couples TRBV6-6 to TRBJ1-4; TRBD1 is a possible D gene (6 bases). In germline, CDR1 is MNHNY, CDR2 SVGAGI (reference sequence). This CDR3 has 15 amino acids. V dropped 4 bases and J dropped 10 bases, with 19 bases sitting between them. The CDR3 loop is CASSLRTEKEGKLFF. As DNA, the CDR3 is TGTGCCAGCAGTTTACGGACAGAAAAGGAAGGAAAACTGTTTTTT.

Regarding this clone: The same CDR3 arises from other DNA sequences in this sample as well. J is TRBJ2-2 and V is TRBV7-3, with D unresolved. This CDR3 is built from 13 residues. With 0 bases removed from V and 3 bases from J, the gap between germline ends came to 2 bases. Per the germline V gene, CDR1 is SGHTA and CDR2 is FQGTGA. DNA of the CDR3: TGTGCCAGCAGCTTAACCGACACCGGGGAGCTGTTTTTT. Translating it yields CASSLTDTGELFF.

This clone was recorded once. The chain joins TRBV11-2 to TRBJ2-1; 7 positions agree with TRBD1. Germline values: CDR1 SGHAT, CDR2 FQNNGV. The V segment lost 5 bases and the J segment 6 bases; nucleotides outside the gene matches: 13. The CDR3 consists of 16 residues. CDR3 protein: CASSPGSWAGGNEQFF. DNA for the CDR3: TGTGCCAGCAGCCCAGGGTCTTGGGCAGGGGGCAATGAGCAGTTCTTC.

V usage is TRBV23-1 and J usage is TRBJ1-2; TRBD1 is a possible D gene (6 bases). TRBV23-1 falls under the ORF class, with uncertain function. Trimming took off 0 bases at V and 6 bases at J, with 11 bases between the two ends. The CDR3 runs 14 residues. The DNA for the CDR3 is TGCGCCAGCAGTCAATCAGGGGGGCCAAATGGCTACACCTTC. Residues: CASSQSGGPNGYTF.

The chain links TRBV5-1 to TRBJ2-7; D not resolved. The V end was cut by 5 bases, the J end by 6 bases, with 15 bases between. Germline-derived CDR1 and CDR2 are SGHRS and YFSETQ. This CDR3 is built from 13 residues. The CDR3 nucleotides are TGCGCCAGCAGTGTCAGATCTCAGAGCGAGCAGTACTTC. Translating it yields CASSVRSQSEQYF.

The genes are TRBV6-1 and TRBJ1-2, with a tentative D call TRBD1 (5 bases). The ends were cut back, 6 bases at V and 3 bases at J, with 11 bases in the middle. The CDR3 loop spans 13 amino acids. Germline V gene lookup returns CDR1 MNHNS and CDR2 SASEGT. CDR3 DNA: TGTGCCAGCAGCGACCAGGGTTACTATGGCTACACCTTC. Residues: CASSDQGYYGYTF.

This chain uses TRBV7-2 with TRBJ2-1; the D gene is possibly TRBD2 (5 bases). The CDR3 spans 15 residues. The germline CDR1 and CDR2 sequences are SGHTA and FQGNSA. V was shortened by 6 bases and J by 2 bases, with 14 bases between the two germline ends. CDR3 sequence reads: CASRPASKPYNEQFF. The CDR3 DNA sequence: TGTGCCAGCAGGCCTGCTAGCAAACCCTACAATGAGCAGTTCTTC.

CDR3 region: CASSLSADSGNTIYF. The CDR3 DNA is TGCGCCAGCAGCTTGTCGGCAGACTCTGGAAACACCATATATTTT. The chain uses TRBV5-1 and TRBJ1-3; D uncertain. From germline, CDR1 is SGHRS and CDR2 YFSETQ. This CDR3 has 15 amino acids. V was cut by 1 base and J by 0 bases, with 8 bases left in between.